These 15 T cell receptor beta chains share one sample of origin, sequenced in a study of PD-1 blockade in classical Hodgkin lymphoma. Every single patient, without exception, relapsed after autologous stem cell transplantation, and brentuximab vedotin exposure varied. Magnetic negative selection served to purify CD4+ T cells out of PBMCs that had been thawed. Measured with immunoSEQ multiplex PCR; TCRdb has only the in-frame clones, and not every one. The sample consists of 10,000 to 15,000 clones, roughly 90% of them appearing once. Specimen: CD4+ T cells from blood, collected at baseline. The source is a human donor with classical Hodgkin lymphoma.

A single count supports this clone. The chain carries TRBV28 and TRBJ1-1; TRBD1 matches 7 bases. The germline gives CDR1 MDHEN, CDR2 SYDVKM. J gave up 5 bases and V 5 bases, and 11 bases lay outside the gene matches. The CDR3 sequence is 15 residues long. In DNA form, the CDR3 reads TGTGCCAGCAGTACTGGGACAGCGCGGGGAACTGAAGCTTTCTTT. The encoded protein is CASSTGTARGTEAFF.

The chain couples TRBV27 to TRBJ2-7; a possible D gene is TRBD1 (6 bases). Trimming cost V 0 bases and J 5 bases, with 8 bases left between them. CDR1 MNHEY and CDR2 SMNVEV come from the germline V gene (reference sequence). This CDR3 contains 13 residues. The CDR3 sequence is CASSLSAGDEQYF. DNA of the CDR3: TGTGCCAGCAGTTTATCTGCAGGGGACGAGCAGTACTTC.

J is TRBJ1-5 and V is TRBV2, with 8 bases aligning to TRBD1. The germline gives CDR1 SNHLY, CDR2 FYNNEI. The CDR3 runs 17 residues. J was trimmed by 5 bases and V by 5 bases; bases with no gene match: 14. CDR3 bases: TGTGCCAGCAGTCCGGGACAGGTTAAGGTCGGGTATCAGCCCCAGCATTTT. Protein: CASSPGQVKVGYQPQHF.

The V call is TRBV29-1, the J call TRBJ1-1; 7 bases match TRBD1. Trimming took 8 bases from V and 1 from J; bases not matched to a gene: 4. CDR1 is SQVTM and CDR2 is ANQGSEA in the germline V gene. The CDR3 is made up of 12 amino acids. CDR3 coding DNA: TGCAGCTCTGGACAGGAGAACACTGAAGCTTTCTTT. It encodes CSSGQENTEAFF.

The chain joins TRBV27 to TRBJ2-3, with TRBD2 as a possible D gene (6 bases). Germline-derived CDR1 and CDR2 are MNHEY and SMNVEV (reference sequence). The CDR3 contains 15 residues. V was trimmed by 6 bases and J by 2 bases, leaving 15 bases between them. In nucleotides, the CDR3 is TGTGCCAGCAGCTCCGAGGGAGGAGTCACAGATACGCAGTATTTT. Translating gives CASSSEGGVTDTQYF.

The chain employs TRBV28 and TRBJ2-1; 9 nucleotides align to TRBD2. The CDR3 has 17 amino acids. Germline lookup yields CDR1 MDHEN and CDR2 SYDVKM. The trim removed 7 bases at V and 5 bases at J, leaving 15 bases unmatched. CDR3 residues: CASTQVAGGPWDNEQFF. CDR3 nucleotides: TGTGCCAGCACCCAAGTCGCGGGAGGGCCTTGGGACAATGAGCAGTTCTTC.

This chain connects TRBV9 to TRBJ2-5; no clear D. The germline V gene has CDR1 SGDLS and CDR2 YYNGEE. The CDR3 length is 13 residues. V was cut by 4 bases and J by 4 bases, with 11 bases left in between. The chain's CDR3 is CASSPGEVETQYF. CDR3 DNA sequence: TGTGCCAGCAGCCCCGGAGAGGTAGAGACCCAGTACTTC.

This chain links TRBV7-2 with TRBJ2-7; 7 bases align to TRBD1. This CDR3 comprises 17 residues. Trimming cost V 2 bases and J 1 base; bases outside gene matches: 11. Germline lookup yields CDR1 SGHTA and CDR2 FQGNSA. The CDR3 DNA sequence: TGTGCCAGCAGCTTATGGGGGACAGCCCGCCATTCCTACGAGCAGTACTTC. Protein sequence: CASSLWGTARHSYEQYF.

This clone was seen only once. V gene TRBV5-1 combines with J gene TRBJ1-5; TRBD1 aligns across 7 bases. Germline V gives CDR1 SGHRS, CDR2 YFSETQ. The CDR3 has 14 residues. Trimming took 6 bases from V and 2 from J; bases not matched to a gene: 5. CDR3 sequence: CASTNRGRNQPQHF. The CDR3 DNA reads TGCGCCAGCACCAACAGGGGTCGCAATCAGCCCCAGCATTTT.

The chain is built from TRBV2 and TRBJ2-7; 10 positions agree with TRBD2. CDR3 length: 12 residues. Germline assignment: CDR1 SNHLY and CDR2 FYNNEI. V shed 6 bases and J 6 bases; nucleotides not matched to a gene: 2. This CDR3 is CASSASGGEQYF. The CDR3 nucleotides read TGTGCCAGCAGCGCTAGCGGGGGCGAGCAGTACTTC. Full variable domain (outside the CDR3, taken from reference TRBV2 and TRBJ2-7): EPEVTQTPSHQVTQMGQEVILRCVPISNHLYFYWYRQILGQKVEFLVSFYNNEISEKSEIFDDQFSVERPDGSNFTLKIRSTKLEDSAMYFCASSASGGEQYFGPGTRLTVT.

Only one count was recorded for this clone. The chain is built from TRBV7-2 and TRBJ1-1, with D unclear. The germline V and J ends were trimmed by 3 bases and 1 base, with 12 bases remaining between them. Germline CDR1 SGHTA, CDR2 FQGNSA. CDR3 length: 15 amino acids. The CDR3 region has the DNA TGTGCCAGCAGCTTTCATACATTCCAGAACACTGAAGCTTTCTTT. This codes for CASSFHTFQNTEAFF.

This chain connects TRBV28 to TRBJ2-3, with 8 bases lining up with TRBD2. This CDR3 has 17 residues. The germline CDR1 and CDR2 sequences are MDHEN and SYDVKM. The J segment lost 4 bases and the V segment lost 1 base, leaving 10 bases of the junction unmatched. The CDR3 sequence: CASSLLVTSEYADTQYF. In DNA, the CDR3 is TGTGCCAGCAGTTTATTGGTGACTAGCGAATACGCAGATACGCAGTATTTT. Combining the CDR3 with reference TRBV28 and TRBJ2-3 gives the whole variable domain DVKVTQSSRYLVKRTGEKVFLECVQDMDHENMFWYRQDPGLGLRLIYFSYDVKMKEKGDIPEGYSVSREKKERFSLILESASTNQTSMYLCASSLLVTSEYADTQYFGPGTRLTVL.

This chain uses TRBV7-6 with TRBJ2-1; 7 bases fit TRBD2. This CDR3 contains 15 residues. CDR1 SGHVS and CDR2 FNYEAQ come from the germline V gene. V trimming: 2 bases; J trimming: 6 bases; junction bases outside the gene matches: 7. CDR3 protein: CASSLFAGVSNEQFF. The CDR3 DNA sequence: TGTGCCAGCAGCTTATTTGCGGGAGTATCCAATGAGCAGTTCTTC.

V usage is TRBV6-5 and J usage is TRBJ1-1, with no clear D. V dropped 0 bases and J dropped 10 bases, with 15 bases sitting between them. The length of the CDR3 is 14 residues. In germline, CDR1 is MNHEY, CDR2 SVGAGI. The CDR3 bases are TGTGCCAGCAGTTACTCTGGGGAAGTCCTCGGAGCTTTCTTT. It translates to CASSYSGEVLGAFF.

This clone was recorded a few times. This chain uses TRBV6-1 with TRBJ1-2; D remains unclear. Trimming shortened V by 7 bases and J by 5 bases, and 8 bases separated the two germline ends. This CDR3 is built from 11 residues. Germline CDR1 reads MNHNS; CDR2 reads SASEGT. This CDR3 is CASTDGYGYTF. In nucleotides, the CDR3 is TGTGCCAGCACAGACGGGTATGGCTACACCTTC.